This TCR beta chain was sequenced for a study of blood T cell repertoires in COVID-19. Study information: Sites in the United States, Italy and Spain provided acute and convalescent COVID-19 samples. Nucleic acid was either cDNA or gDNA, and it came from T cells, B-cell-depleted T cells, or PBMCs.

Authors' analysis steps: By means of reference gene primer amplification, nucleated cell counts were estimated. Method: immunoSEQ multiplex PCR; TCRdb's copy keeps in-frame clones and lacks some. V and J calls and clone size are given by that table; D and trimming were obtained from the DNA. The data hold about 100,000 clones, with 80% observed a single time. A few counts support this clone. V shed 5 bases and J shed 3 bases, with 16 bases lying between them. The CDR3 spans 15 residues. Germline V CDR1 and CDR2: LNHDA, SQIVND (reference sequence). The sequenced sample was peripheral blood. The TCR sequence derives from a human donor in a cohort sampled during active COVID-19. This chain joins TRBV19 and TRBJ1-1; D is possibly TRBD1 (5 bases). In DNA, the CDR3 is TGTGCCAGTAGTCAAGACAGTTCTCATCACACTGAAGCTTTCTTT. Its translation: CASSQDSSHHTEAFF.